These 3 T cell receptor beta chains came from one sample sequenced in a study of immune characterization of retroperitoneal liposarcoma (dated by TCRdb to between 2018 and 2020). The library was built by means of PCR. For sequencing, a NextSeq 500 was employed. TCRdb reprocessing: public reads trimmed at Q25 with fastp, clones called with MiXCR, in-frame beta chains kept. Each CDR3 protein gets just one entry, which takes the most common genes and DNA from the rows behind it. Counted in this sample were about 10,000 distinct CDR3 sequences; roughly 26% of them appeared once. The ten largest clones take up approximately 19% of the sample. The sequencing input was blood. The receptors derive from a male donor with retroperitoneal liposarcoma.

There are many counts of this clonotype. The chain has TRBV6-4 and TRBJ2-3, with D hard to call. Between the trimmed V and J ends, which lost 0 bases and 4 bases, there was a span of 5 bases. The CDR3 is 13 amino acids. CDR1 is MRHNA and CDR2 is SNTAGT in the germline V gene. CDR3 bases: TGTGCCAGCAGTGACTCTGGGTCAGATACGCAGTATTTT. Amino acids: CASSDSGSDTQYF.

With respect to this clonotype: One base away lies a much larger clone, so this may be a sequencing read error. The rearrangement joins TRBV6-1 to TRBJ1-6; the D gene is possibly TRBD1 (6 bases). CDR1 and CDR2 (germline): MNHNS, SASEGT. The CDR3 extends over 16 amino acids. The CDR3 loop is CASSEGWGRGGSPLNF. The CDR3 DNA is TGTGCCAGCAGTGAAGGGTGGGGCAGGGGCGGTTCACCCCTCAACTTT.

The rearrangement uses TRBV6-1 and TRBJ2-3; TRBD2 might be the D (6 bases). The CDR3 length is 15 residues. The germline CDR1 and CDR2 sequences are MNHNS and SASEGT. Trimming stripped 4 bases from V and 0 bases from J, with 11 bases between. The CDR3 here is CASSGRGTSTDTQYF. CDR3 nucleotides: TGTGCCAGCAGTGGCCGGGGGACTAGCACAGATACGCAGTATTTT.